One and the same sample provided the 21 T cell receptor beta chains below, sequenced in a study of cytomegalovirus exposure and HLA in healthy donors. Produced via immunoSEQ multiplex PCR; TCRdb's table is partial and in-frame only. The sample lists roughly 250,000 clones, just under 90% occurring once. Material for sequencing was PBMCs. All receptors derive from a man younger than 35 in good health and CMV-seronegative.

This clone occurred once. This chain connects TRBV27 to TRBJ1-6; D remains unclear. The germline gives CDR1 MNHEY, CDR2 SMNVEV (reference sequence). V lost 3 bases and J lost 0, with 6 bases in between. CDR3 length equals 15 residues. Here the CDR3 reads CASSFPSSYNSPLHF. The CDR3 bases are TGTGCCAGCAGTTTCCCCAGCTCCTATAATTCACCCCTCCACTTT.

The genes are TRBV7-3 and TRBJ2-1; 12 bases align to TRBD2. V gave up 5 bases and J gave up 6 bases; unmatched junction bases: 5. The CDR3 is 15 residues long. Germline loops: CDR1 SGHTA, CDR2 FQGTGA. Here the CDR3 reads CASSTGLAGPNEQFF. In nucleotides, the CDR3 is TGTGCCAGCAGCACCGGACTAGCGGGACCCAATGAGCAGTTCTTC.

This clone has a handful of counts. The chain uses TRBV28 and TRBJ1-5, with D hard to call. Per the germline V gene, CDR1 is MDHEN and CDR2 is SYDVKM. V was clipped by 1 base and J by 7 bases, with 11 bases between them. The CDR3 contains 14 residues. The CDR3 sequence: CASSLFLGSQPQHF. In DNA, the CDR3 is TGTGCCAGCAGTTTATTTCTGGGGAGCCAGCCCCAGCATTTT.

V and J are TRBV27 and TRBJ2-2, with TRBD1 as a possible D gene (6 bases). Between the trimmed V and J ends, which lost 6 bases and 6 bases, there was a span of 11 bases. Germline lookup yields CDR1 MNHEY and CDR2 SMNVEV (reference sequence). The CDR3 contains 13 residues. CDR3 amino acids: CASSLEGAGELFF. Written as DNA, the CDR3 is TGTGCCAGCAGCCTTGAGGGGGCCGGGGAGCTGTTTTTT.

This rearrangement joins TRBV2 to TRBJ1-1, with TRBD1 identical over 10 bases. CDR3 length equals 18 residues. Trimming at V came to 7 bases and at J to 4 bases, leaving 18 bases not matched to a gene. Germline V gene sequence: CDR1 SNHLY, CDR2 FYNNEI. The CDR3 reads CASTGPPDRGRKGTEAFF. DNA of the CDR3: TGTGCCAGCACGGGCCCCCCCGACAGGGGGCGGAAAGGCACTGAAGCTTTCTTT.

The genes are TRBV9 and TRBJ2-7; 9 bases agree with TRBD2. V shed 3 bases, J shed 7 bases, and the junction held 14 bases outside the gene matches. The CDR3 runs to 16 residues. Germline V gives CDR1 SGDLS, CDR2 YYNGEE. The CDR3 spells CASSGDPGTSRHEQYF. DNA of the CDR3: TGTGCCAGCAGCGGAGATCCCGGGACTAGCCGTCATGAGCAGTACTTC.

V usage is TRBV30 and J usage is TRBJ2-1; 8 bases map to TRBD2. CDR3 length: 14 amino acids. Germline V CDR1 and CDR2: GTSNPN, SVGIG (reference sequence). Trimming took 7 bases from V and 7 from J; bases not matched to a gene: 12. The chain's CDR3 is CASVGRGERNEQFF. CDR3 DNA: TGTGCCTCCGTCGGGCGGGGGGAGAGGAATGAGCAGTTCTTC.

V is TRBV2 and J is TRBJ1-6; D gene unclear. The germline gives CDR1 SNHLY, CDR2 FYNNEI. The CDR3 runs 16 residues. V gave up 6 bases and J gave up 3 bases, with 15 bases separating them. As DNA, the CDR3 is TGTGCCAGCAGAAGCACTAACGCGGGCTATAATTCACCCCTCCACTTT. It translates to CASRSTNAGYNSPLHF.

This sequence joins TRBV6-5 and TRBJ2-3; D is undetermined. Trimming pared 6 bases from V and 0 bases from J, leaving 4 bases between. The CDR3 length is 12 residues. Germline V CDR1 and CDR2: MNHEY, SVGAGI. The CDR3 DNA is TGTGCCAGCAGCCCTAGCACAGATACGCAGTATTTT. Its translation is CASSPSTDTQYF.

This chain connects TRBV5-1 to TRBJ2-7; perhaps TRBD2 as D (5 bases). Germline CDR1 reads SGHRS; CDR2 reads YFSETQ. The CDR3 runs to 14 residues. V lost 0 bases and J 2 bases, leaving 9 bases between the germline ends. The CDR3 nucleotides are TGCGCCAGCAGCTTGGCGGGGTTAGCCTACGAGCAGTACTTC. Encoded protein: CASSLAGLAYEQYF.

The gene calls are TRBV30 and TRBJ2-1; TRBD2 agrees at 14 bases. Germline CDR1 and CDR2: GTSNPN and SVGIG (reference sequence). With 0 bases clipped from V and 8 bases from J, the junction kept 3 bases outside the gene matches. The CDR3 is made up of 15 amino acids. CDR3 sequence: CAWSVGTSGSDEQFF. The DNA of the CDR3 is TGTGCCTGGAGTGTGGGGACTAGCGGGAGTGATGAGCAGTTCTTC.

This sequence joins TRBV5-6 and TRBJ2-1, with a tentative D call TRBD1 (5 bases). Trimming took off 3 bases at V and 8 bases at J, with 21 bases between the two ends. This CDR3 spans 16 amino acids. Germline CDR1 and CDR2: SGHDT and YYEEEE. CDR3 in amino acids: CASSSTPTHQGYEQFF. Written as DNA, the CDR3 is TGTGCCAGCAGCTCTACCCCTACTCACCAGGGTTATGAGCAGTTCTTC.

The chain uses TRBV14 and TRBJ2-7; TRBD1 matches 9 bases. The CDR3 consists of 13 residues. Unmatched junction bases numbered 5, after V lost 0 bases and J lost 11 bases. Germline loops: CDR1 SGHDN, CDR2 FVKESK. CDR3 DNA: TGTGCCAGCAGCCAAGAAAGGACAGGGGTTAAGTACTTC. Residues: CASSQERTGVKYF.

The V call is TRBV27, the J call TRBJ2-4; D call uncertain. The germline CDR1 and CDR2 sequences are MNHEY and SMNVEV (reference sequence). CDR3 length: 13 residues. V lost 8 bases to trimming and J lost 10 bases, with 18 bases between them. The CDR3 reads CASGLLGSRIQYF. The CDR3 nucleotides are TGTGCCAGCGGGTTACTTGGGTCCAGGATTCAGTACTTC.

This clone was detected once. This sequence joins TRBV5-6 and TRBJ2-7; TRBD1 agrees at 9 bases. V was pared by 3 bases and J by 7 bases, with 8 bases of the junction left unmatched. The CDR3 loop spans 14 amino acids. CDR1 is SGHDT and CDR2 is YYEEEE in the germline V gene. The CDR3 is CASSYRDRVGEQYF. CDR3 DNA sequence: TGTGCCAGCAGCTACCGGGACAGGGTAGGGGAGCAGTACTTC.

The chain combines TRBV7-7 with TRBJ2-7; D uncertain. In germline, CDR1 is SSHAT, CDR2 FNYEAQ (reference sequence). V was clipped by 5 bases and J by 6 bases, with 14 bases between them. This CDR3 contains 13 residues. As DNA, the CDR3 is TGTGCCAGCAGCCCTACCCCCGCGTCCGAGCAGTACTTC. It encodes CASSPTPASEQYF.

V gene TRBV9 combines with J gene TRBJ1-2, with 7 bases fitting TRBD1. Looked up from germline, CDR1 is SGDLS and CDR2 is YYNGEE. Losses at the gene ends were 3 bases for V and 6 bases for J; bases not matched to a gene: 8. The CDR3 sequence is 14 residues long. The CDR3 bases are TGTGCCAGCAGCGACCAGGGGGGAGGAAATGGCTACACCTTC. Translating it yields CASSDQGGGNGYTF. The whole variable domain, filled in from reference TRBV9 and TRBJ1-2, reads DSGVTQTPKHLITATGQRVTLRCSPRSGDLSVYWYQQSLDQGLQFLIQYYNGEERAKGNILERFSAQQFPDLHSELNLSSLELGDSALYFCASSDQGGGNGYTFGSGTRLTVV.

The J gene is TRBJ1-2, the V gene TRBV25-1; D possibly corresponds to TRBD1 (5 bases). The CDR3 covers 13 residues. Germline V lookup: CDR1 MGHDK, CDR2 SYGVNS. Trimming cost V 3 bases and J 2 bases, with 7 bases left between them. The DNA of the CDR3 is TGTGCCAGCAGTGAGGCAGGGAACTATGGCTACACCTTC. Its translation: CASSEAGNYGYTF.

This clone was observed a handful of times. The rearrangement uses TRBV5-6 and TRBJ2-6, with D hard to call. Deletions cut 1 base from V and 4 bases from J, with 6 bases between. The CDR3 extends over 14 amino acids. Germline assignment: CDR1 SGHDT and CDR2 YYEEEE. The CDR3 reads CASSLLMGANVLTF. The CDR3 DNA follows: TGTGCCAGCAGCTTGTTAATGGGGGCCAACGTCCTGACTTTC.

This clone has more than one count but fewer than ten. V usage is TRBV29-1 and J usage is TRBJ2-5; 15 positions match TRBD2. This CDR3 contains 14 residues. CDR1 is SQVTM, CDR2 ANQGSEA, per germline. The CDR3 loop is CSDGTSGRQETQYF. CDR3 nucleotide sequence: TGCAGTGACGGGACTAGCGGGAGGCAAGAGACCCAGTACTTC.

V is TRBV4-2 and J is TRBJ2-7, with TRBD2 identical over 9 bases. This CDR3 has 19 amino acids. After removal of 0 bases from V and 2 bases from J, the junction contained 14 bases not matched to a gene. Germline V gene lookup returns CDR1 LGHNA and CDR2 YNFKEQ. The CDR3 is CASSQERGYSGSPTYEQYF. CDR3 coding DNA: TGTGCCAGCAGCCAAGAGAGGGGGTATAGCGGGAGTCCTACCTACGAGCAGTACTTC.